This entry concerns a single T cell receptor (beta chain). Its antigen target is currently unknown. No much larger clone exists at a distance of one base, and base qualities are not known. TCRbeta CDR3 regions were amplified from genomic DNA by means of the immunoSEQ Assay, a bias-controlled multiplex PCR. The study's own analysis went as follows. The number of nucleated cells in each sample was estimated from the amplification of reference gene primers within the assay. To quantify the absolute abundance of each unique TCRbeta CDR3 rearrangement, sequence reads were collapsed and filtered. Productive Simpson clonality was computed per sample as the square root of Simpson's diversity index over productive rearrangements. Held by TCRdb, this immuneACCESS table contains in-frame sequences only and omits some clones. Under half of the omission traces to an unresolved V gene where checked; the cause of the rest is unknown. Clone size and the V and J calls come from that table; the DNA yielded D and trimming. Counted in this sample were 150,000 to 200,000 clones; approximately 80% of them appeared once. The top ten hold more than 9.5% of the sample.

V has 5 bases trimmed and J has 0 bases trimmed; junction bases matching no gene number 4. CDR1 and CDR2 were assigned from the germline V gene as SGHTA and FQGTGA. The CDR3 sequence holds 15 residues, the cysteine and phenylalanine included. Only the CDR3 region is kept as DNA, spanning 45 bases read in frame from base 1. The data stem from a study of blood T cell repertoires in COVID-19 (dated by TCRdb to the early 2020s). General notes on the study: Collaborator samples came from the United States, Italy and Spain and covered acute and convalescent phases of COVID-19. The material from the prospective study consisted of cDNA or gDNA derived from T cells, B-cell-depleted T cells, or PBMCs. Subjects who had been exposed to COVID-19, were actively infected with it, or had recovered from it provided the deeply sampled blood TCRbeta repertoires that made up the dataset. The repertoires were released in a freely available public database meant as a resource for research on the immune response to SARS-CoV-2. Samples were obtained from the ongoing ImmuneRACE study (first 160 participants) and from 950 to 1,500 subjects provided by 6 global collaborators. A de-identified subject ID, COVID-19 status, age in years and sex were almost always included in the sample metadata. HLA class I and class II types, where available, came from metadata supplied by the sample provider rather than from assay-based typing. Summary of the overall study and its limitations: The quantity of clinical and demographic metadata differed by source and by participant and was supplied without curation.

In the prospective study, participants were roughly 18 to 95 years old, resided in about two dozen geographic areas of the United States, and were enrolled through a virtual design. In the prospective study, participants were assigned to cohorts based on the clinical history participants reported in a screening survey and a study questionnaire. Recovered participants in ImmuneRACE Cohort 3 were defined as having two consecutive negative NP/OP PCR tests, clearance from a healthcare professional, or resolution of symptoms. Each participant in the prospective study had whole blood, serum and a nasopharyngeal or oropharyngeal swab collected by mobile phlebotomists. Additional blood draws and questionnaires over an approximately two-month period could optionally be provided by prospective study participants. Prospective study blood samples were shipped either frozen or at room temperature before DNA extraction.

The sample was PBMCs or T cells enriched from blood (not recorded which). This TCR derives from a man in his fifties or sixties who had recovered from COVID-19. The V gene is TRBV7-3 and the J gene is TRBJ1-3, with TRBD1 matching 7 junction bases. The CDR3 reads CASSRGQISGNTIYF. The nucleotide sequence is given as TGTGCCAGCAGCCGGGGACAGATCTCTGGAAACACCATATATTTT.